One and the same sample provided the 13 T cell receptor beta chains below, sequenced in a study of shared clonotypes between healthy human individuals. Generated by immunoSEQ multiplex PCR, the TCRdb table keeps only in-frame clones and is missing some. The repertoire holds 2 million to 3 million clones, with more than 85% as singletons. The sequencing sample was made of naive CD4+ T cells from PBMCs. Documented subset: CD45RA+ positively selected. The receptors were gathered from a man aged 18 to 29 in good health. Some clones in this sample may be carry-over from other donors' samples.

The J gene is TRBJ1-1, the V gene TRBV7-9; D may be TRBD1 (5 bases). Trimming stripped 4 bases from V and 3 bases from J, with 15 bases between. CDR3 length: 15 residues. Per germline, CDR1 SEHNR and CDR2 FQNEAQ (reference sequence). CDR3 loop: CASSSPGKGDTEAFF. CDR3 coding DNA: TGTGCCAGCAGCTCACCGGGGAAAGGGGACACTGAAGCTTTCTTT.

V and J are TRBV6-6 and TRBJ1-2, with D possibly TRBD1 on 6 matching bases. Germline CDR1 MNHNY, CDR2 SVGAGI (reference sequence). This CDR3 region has 14 residues. Trimming cost V 7 bases and J 7 bases, with 19 bases left between them. The CDR3 sequence is CASIFDVPGAGYTF. CDR3 in DNA: TGTGCCAGCATATTCGATGTCCCGGGGGCTGGCTACACCTTC.

V usage is TRBV5-1 and J usage is TRBJ2-3; perhaps TRBD1 as D (5 bases). CDR3 length equals 13 residues. CDR1 and CDR2 (germline): SGHRS, YFSETQ. Trimming shortened V by 9 bases and J by 5 bases, and 16 bases separated the two germline ends. The CDR3 sequence is CATTANQGDTQYF. In nucleotides, the CDR3 is TGCGCCACCACGGCAAATCAGGGAGATACGCAGTATTTT.

This sequence joins TRBV6-5 and TRBJ2-7; 8 bases match TRBD2. The V and J ends lost 5 bases and 0 bases, in that order; junction bases with no gene match: 6. CDR3 length: 15 amino acids. CDR1 and CDR2 (germline): MNHEY, SVGAGI. The CDR3 here is CASSGNRGGSYEQYF. In nucleotides, the CDR3 is TGTGCCAGCAGTGGCAACCGGGGGGGCTCCTACGAGCAGTACTTC.

With regard to this clone: In the same sample, other DNA sequences code for this CDR3. The V gene is TRBV6-5, the J gene TRBJ2-2; 7 bases agree with TRBD2. CDR1 and CDR2 from the germline V gene are MNHEY and SVGAGI. V shed 2 bases, J shed 4 bases, and the junction held 4 bases outside the gene matches. This CDR3 is built from 15 residues. CDR3 DNA sequence: TGTGCCAGCAGTTACGCGGGGGTCGGCACCGGGGAGCTGTTTTTT. Amino acid sequence: CASSYAGVGTGELFF.

This chain uses TRBV7-2 with TRBJ2-1; 10 bases are shared with TRBD2. There are 14 residues in the CDR3. CDR1 is SGHTA and CDR2 is FQGNSA in the germline V gene. J gave up 8 bases and V 5 bases, and 6 bases lay outside the gene matches. The CDR3 coding sequence is TGTGCCAGCAGCGTAGGGACTAGCGTTTATGAGCAGTTCTTC. Residues: CASSVGTSVYEQFF.

As for this clone: Other DNA variants within this sample encode the same CDR3. The chain joins TRBV9 to TRBJ2-2; 7 bases agree with TRBD2. Unmatched junction bases numbered 4, after V lost 0 bases and J lost 2 bases. The CDR3 contains 16 residues. Germline loops: CDR1 SGDLS, CDR2 YYNGEE. CDR3 residues: CASSVGLAENTGELFF. DNA for the CDR3: TGTGCCAGCAGCGTAGGTCTAGCGGAAAACACCGGGGAGCTGTTTTTT. Based on the CDR3 plus reference TRBV9 and TRBJ2-2, the full variable domain is DSGVTQTPKHLITATGQRVTLRCSPRSGDLSVYWYQQSLDQGLQFLIQYYNGEERAKGNILERFSAQQFPDLHSELNLSSLELGDSALYFCASSVGLAENTGELFFGEGSRLTVL.

The chain combines TRBV7-2 with TRBJ1-2; D not certain. V lost 7 bases, J lost 7 bases, and 16 bases lay in between. From germline, CDR1 is SGHTA and CDR2 FQGNSA. The CDR3 has 13 amino acids. The CDR3 is CASIEVLSGGYTF. CDR3 bases: TGTGCCAGCATCGAGGTACTAAGTGGTGGCTACACCTTC.

The V and J genes are TRBV7-9 and TRBJ2-1; no clear D. Trimming took 5 bases from V and 6 from J, leaving 8 bases between them. CDR3 length: 12 residues. CDR1 SEHNR and CDR2 FQNEAQ come from the germline V gene (reference sequence). CDR3 DNA: TGTGCCAGCAGCCCTTTCGGCAATGAGCAGTTCTTC. Translation gives CASSPFGNEQFF.

The chain links TRBV6-8 to TRBJ2-1; D unresolved. V was shortened by 6 bases and J by 5 bases, with 17 bases between the two germline ends. There are 15 residues in the CDR3. Germline V CDR1 and CDR2: MNHGY, SAAAGT. This CDR3 reads CASRSDGPWDNEQFF. The CDR3 nucleotides are TGTGCCAGCAGGTCGGACGGTCCATGGGACAATGAGCAGTTCTTC.

V is TRBV6-5 and J is TRBJ2-7, with 12 positions matching TRBD2. The V gene's germline CDR1 is MNHEY and CDR2 SVGAGI. J lost 3 bases, V lost 5 bases, and 2 bases had no gene match. The CDR3 runs 14 residues. Written as DNA, the CDR3 is TGTGCCAGCAGTAGACTAGCGGGAGTCTACGAGCAGTACTTC. Translation gives CASSRLAGVYEQYF.

This clone came up once. The genes are TRBV29-1 and TRBJ2-1; D may be TRBD2 (5 bases). From germline, CDR1 is SQVTM and CDR2 ANQGSEA. The CDR3 is 14 residues long. The germline V and J ends were trimmed by 7 bases and 0 bases, with 13 bases remaining between them. Written as DNA, the CDR3 is TGCAGCGCACTAGGGTCCTTCTCCTACAATGAGCAGTTCTTC. Translation gives CSALGSFSYNEQFF.

The rearrangement uses TRBV18 and TRBJ1-5; D gene unclear. This CDR3 region has 17 residues. The V and J ends lost 3 bases and 1 base respectively, with 16 bases between them. CDR1 is KGHSH, CDR2 LQKENI, per germline. Written as DNA, the CDR3 is TGTGCCAGCTCACCCAGTTTGGGTGCACGGAGCAATCAGCCCCAGCATTTT. Translating it yields CASSPSLGARSNQPQHF.